One sample yielded the 32 T cell receptor beta chains listed below, sequenced in a study of T cell responses to AZD1222 COVID-19 vaccine (dated by TCRdb to the early 2020s). The time point label of this sample denotes: baseline before first vaccination. The library was generated by the immunoSEQ multiplex PCR assay. TCRdb obtained this table from immuneACCESS and retained in-frame rearrangements with V and J assigned. These tables miss some clones; where compared with another copy, unresolved V genes account for less than half of the shortfall, and the remainder is unexplained. The sample includes under 130,000 clones, with around 90% observed a single time. The ten largest make up approximately 10% of the sample. The specimen comprised peripheral blood, sampled on day 0 of AZD1222 vaccination. These receptors originate from an adult in good health.

V usage is TRBV3-1 (or the pseudogene TRBV3-2) and J usage is TRBJ1-4; 7 bases map to TRBD1. Trimming at V came to 2 bases and at J to 5 bases, leaving 8 bases not matched to a gene. The length of the CDR3 is 16 residues. Germline V lookup: CDR1 LGHDT, CDR2 YNNKEL (reference sequence). The CDR3: CASSQQRQGGNEKLFF. The CDR3 nucleotides are TGTGCCAGCAGCCAACAAAGACAGGGCGGAAATGAAAAACTGTTTTTT.

This clone was counted a few times. In nucleotides, the CDR3 is TGTGCCAGCAGCACAGGGGGGACAGGGCACAATGAGCAGTTCTTC. Encoded protein: CASSTGGTGHNEQFF. V and J are TRBV28 and TRBJ2-1; 9 bases map to TRBD1. CDR3 length: 15 residues. CDR1 MDHEN and CDR2 SYDVKM come from the germline V gene. J was trimmed by 5 bases and V by 6 bases; bases with no gene match: 8.

V usage is TRBV19 and J usage is TRBJ2-1, with no clear D. Germline V gene data show CDR1 as LNHDA and CDR2 as SQIVND (reference sequence). The CDR3 has 13 amino acids. Trimming removed 3 bases from V and 8 bases from J, with 11 bases in between. In nucleotides, the CDR3 is TGTGCCAGTAGTATTCCCAGCGTGCATGAGCAGTTCTTC. This gives the protein CASSIPSVHEQFF. Full variable domain (remainder filled in from reference TRBV19 and TRBJ2-1): DGGITQSPKYLFRKEGQNVTLSCEQNLNHDAMYWYRQDPGQGLRLIYYSQIVNDFQKGDIAEGYSVSREKKESFPLTVTSAQKNPTAFYLCASSIPSVHEQFFGPGTRLTVL.

The V and J genes are TRBV3-1 (or the pseudogene TRBV3-2) and TRBJ1-5; no clear D gene. Germline V lookup: CDR1 LGHDT, CDR2 YNNKEL (reference sequence). With 4 bases removed from V and 3 bases from J, the gap between germline ends came to 4 bases. The CDR3 extends over 12 amino acids. The CDR3 bases are TGTGCCAGCAGCCTTCCCAATCAGCCCCAGCATTTT. The encoded protein is CASSLPNQPQHF.

The rearrangement joins TRBV5-4 to TRBJ2-5, with D possibly TRBD1 on 6 matching bases. V was shortened by 2 bases and J by 5 bases, with 10 bases between the two germline ends. Germline-derived CDR1 and CDR2 are SGHNT and YYREEE (reference sequence). The CDR3 runs to 13 residues. The CDR3 loop reads CASSLNRAETQYF. CDR3 DNA sequence: TGTGCCAGCAGCTTAAACAGGGCCGAGACCCAGTACTTC.

CDR3 protein: CASRPRGSGNTIYF. The CDR3 nucleotides are TGTGCCAGCAGGCCACGAGGAAGTGGAAACACCATATATTTT. V gene TRBV28 combines with J gene TRBJ1-3; no clear D gene. Germline assignment: CDR1 MDHEN and CDR2 SYDVKM. With 6 bases removed from V and 3 bases from J, the gap between germline ends came to 12 bases. The CDR3 has 14 amino acids. Full variable domain (outside the CDR3, taken from reference TRBV28 and TRBJ1-3): DVKVTQSSRYLVKRTGEKVFLECVQDMDHENMFWYRQDPGLGLRLIYFSYDVKMKEKGDIPEGYSVSREKKERFSLILESASTNQTSMYLCASRPRGSGNTIYFGEGSWLTVV.

The chain has TRBV7-3 and TRBJ2-2; D remains ambiguous. The germline V and J ends were trimmed by 3 bases and 1 base, with 0 bases remaining between them. Germline CDR1 reads SGHTA; CDR2 reads FQGTGA. CDR3 length: 12 amino acids. The chain's CDR3 is CASSLNTGELFF. CDR3 nucleotide sequence: TGTGCCAGCAGCTTGAACACCGGGGAGCTGTTTTTT.

The CDR3 reads CASSYSAVDTEAFF. For the CDR3, the DNA is TGTGCCAGCAGTTACTCAGCCGTGGACACTGAAGCTTTCTTT. The J gene is TRBJ1-1, the V gene TRBV6-5; D gene uncertain. Germline assignment: CDR1 MNHEY and CDR2 SVGAGI. Trimming shortened V by 0 bases and J by 3 bases, and 8 bases separated the two germline ends. The CDR3 is made up of 14 amino acids.

V gene TRBV9 combines with J gene TRBJ2-7, with 8 bases aligning to TRBD2. Per germline, CDR1 SGDLS and CDR2 YYNGEE. The CDR3 consists of 13 residues. V shed 6 bases and J 1 base; nucleotides not matched to a gene: 3. CDR3 amino acids: CASNAGGSYEQYF. The CDR3 DNA sequence: TGTGCCAGCAACGCGGGAGGTTCCTACGAGCAGTACTTC.

The V and J genes are TRBV5-1 and TRBJ2-2; a possible D gene is TRBD2 (6 bases). This CDR3 spans 16 amino acids. CDR1 is SGHRS and CDR2 is YFSETQ in the germline V gene. V was shortened by 0 bases and J by 0 bases, with 9 bases between the two germline ends. The CDR3 sequence is CASSLEGGSNTGELFF. DNA for the CDR3: TGCGCCAGCAGCTTGGAGGGAGGTTCGAACACCGGGGAGCTGTTTTTT.

The rearrangement uses TRBV27 and TRBJ1-1; D unclear. Germline V gene sequence: CDR1 MNHEY, CDR2 SMNVEV (reference sequence). Trimming cost V 3 bases and J 1 base, with 6 bases left between them. CDR3 length equals 13 residues. The CDR3 DNA reads as TGTGCCAGCAGTTTCTCGGCGAACACTGAAGCTTTCTTT. Amino acid sequence: CASSFSANTEAFF.

V gene TRBV19 combines with J gene TRBJ2-7; possibly TRBD1 for D (5 bases). The V gene's germline CDR1 is LNHDA and CDR2 SQIVND (reference sequence). The CDR3 length is 14 residues. The V gene lost 3 bases and the J gene lost 6 bases, with 15 bases spanning the gap. CDR3 coding DNA: TGTGCCAGTAGTATCTGGGGCGGAGACGGCGAGCAGTACTTC. Translated, it gives CASSIWGGDGEQYF.

This chain links TRBV2 with TRBJ2-5; 8 bases line up with TRBD2. With 8 bases clipped from V and 3 bases from J, the junction kept 2 bases outside the gene matches. The CDR3 contains 12 residues. In germline, CDR1 is SNHLY, CDR2 FYNNEI. The CDR3 DNA reads as TGTGCCAGCGCGGGAGGCGAAGAGACCCAGTACTTC. It is translated as CASAGGEETQYF.

The rearrangement links TRBV5-1 to TRBJ2-5, with D possibly being TRBD1 (7 bases). V gave up 3 bases and J gave up 2 bases, with 11 bases separating them. CDR3 length: 14 residues. Germline V lookup: CDR1 SGHRS, CDR2 YFSETQ. The CDR3: CASSSAGGQETQYF. DNA of the CDR3: TGCGCCAGCAGCTCGGCAGGGGGGCAAGAGACCCAGTACTTC.

The J gene is TRBJ1-1, the V gene TRBV18; D may be TRBD1 (6 bases). Germline V CDR1 and CDR2: KGHSH, LQKENI. This CDR3 comprises 14 residues. Trimming removed 5 bases at V and 4 bases at J, with 14 bases between. This CDR3 reads CASSEDSGATEAFF. As DNA, the CDR3 is TGTGCCAGCTCAGAGGACAGCGGGGCCACTGAAGCTTTCTTT.

This chain connects TRBV10-1 to TRBJ2-1; 9 bases are shared with TRBD2. The germline CDR1 and CDR2 sequences are WNHNN and SYGVQD (reference sequence). Trimming took 10 bases from V and 7 from J; bases not matched to a gene: 20. The CDR3 contains 17 residues. As DNA, the CDR3 is TGCGCCACCAGCCTGGGTTTGGGAGCGGGAGGCGATAATGAGCAGTTCTTC. Translated, it gives CATSLGLGAGGDNEQFF.

J is TRBJ2-2 and V is TRBV11-2; 7 nucleotides line up with TRBD2. With V trimmed by 5 bases and J by 5 bases, 8 bases remained unmatched. The CDR3 sequence is 15 residues long. Germline CDR1 is SGHAT and CDR2 is FQNNGV. CDR3 sequence reads: CASSLGRRETGELFF. The CDR3 DNA reads TGTGCCAGCAGCCTTGGGAGGCGGGAGACCGGGGAGCTGTTTTTT.

Only one count was recorded for this clone. The CDR3 loop reads CASSLKAATNEQFF. Here the CDR3 DNA reads TGCGCCAGCAGCTTGAAGGCAGCAACCAATGAGCAGTTCTTC. The chain employs TRBV5-1 and TRBJ2-1, with D hard to call. CDR1 is SGHRS and CDR2 is YFSETQ in the germline V gene. V lost 1 base and J lost 6, with 11 bases in between. The length of the CDR3 is 14 residues.

The chain is built from TRBV7-8 and TRBJ2-5; tentatively, D is TRBD1 (5 bases). V shed 3 bases and J shed 5 bases, with 10 bases lying between them. Germline V gene data show CDR1 as SGHVS and CDR2 as FQNEAQ. CDR3 length: 13 residues. CDR3 loop: CASSFPGWETQYF. The CDR3 DNA follows: TGTGCCAGCAGCTTCCCAGGGTGGGAGACCCAGTACTTC. Drawing the rest from reference TRBV7-8 and TRBJ2-5, the complete variable domain is GAGVSQSPRYKVAKRGQDVALRCDPISGHVSLFWYQQALGQGPEFLTYFQNEAQLDKSGLPSDRFFAERPEGSVSTLKIQRTQQEDSAVYLCASSFPGWETQYFGPGTRLLVL.

This rearrangement joins TRBV7-8 to TRBJ1-2, with D uncertain. The CDR3 runs 14 residues. Germline V gene data show CDR1 as SGHVS and CDR2 as FQNEAQ. V gave up 5 bases and J gave up 5 bases, with 15 bases separating them. The CDR3 is CASSETRLAYGYTF. The DNA of the CDR3 is TGTGCCAGCAGCGAGACACGATTGGCGTATGGCTACACCTTC.

This rearrangement joins TRBV12-3 or TRBV12-4 to TRBJ2-7; D perhaps matches TRBD2 (5 bases). Trimming took off 6 bases at V and 6 bases at J, with 12 bases between the two ends. The CDR3 is made up of 12 amino acids. The CDR3 region is CASSPTRTEQYF. DNA of the CDR3: TGTGCCAGCAGCCCCACTAGGACCGAGCAGTACTTC.

The chain couples TRBV2 to TRBJ1-1; D is unresolved. There are 14 residues in the CDR3. Germline CDR1 SNHLY, CDR2 FYNNEI. V was trimmed by 4 bases and J by 5 bases, leaving 14 bases between them. The CDR3: CASSGNLGRTEAFF. The CDR3 DNA reads TGTGCCAGCAGTGGCAATCTGGGGAGGACTGAAGCTTTCTTT.

This chain connects TRBV3-1 (or the pseudogene TRBV3-2) to TRBJ1-3; TRBD1 might be the D (5 bases). This CDR3 has 14 amino acids. Germline-derived CDR1 and CDR2 are LGHDT and YNNKEL (reference sequence). V was trimmed by 5 bases and J by 0 bases, leaving 8 bases between them. The CDR3 sequence is CASSWDDSGNTIYF. CDR3 DNA sequence: TGTGCCAGCAGCTGGGACGACTCTGGAAACACCATATATTTT.

V gene TRBV19 combines with J gene TRBJ1-1, with 9 bases lining up with TRBD1. After removal of 5 bases from V and 1 base from J, the junction contained 2 bases not matched to a gene. The CDR3 has 14 amino acids. In germline, CDR1 is LNHDA, CDR2 SQIVND (reference sequence). The CDR3 loop is CASSGQGRNTEAFF. CDR3 DNA: TGTGCCAGTAGTGGACAGGGGCGGAACACTGAAGCTTTCTTT.

J is TRBJ1-4 and V is TRBV20-1; D uncertain. The CDR3 runs 11 residues. Trimming removed 3 bases at V and 15 bases at J, with 14 bases between. CDR1 is DFQATT, CDR2 SNEGSKA, per germline (reference sequence). The CDR3 spells CSASEGPTMFF. The CDR3 DNA reads TGCAGTGCTAGTGAAGGCCCAACCATGTTTTTT.

In its sample, this clone was seen a few times. The chain carries TRBV19 and TRBJ2-1; 13 bases agree with TRBD2. Germline V lookup: CDR1 LNHDA, CDR2 SQIVND (reference sequence). The CDR3 has 14 residues. J gave up 9 bases and V 8 bases, and 7 bases lay outside the gene matches. The CDR3 reads CASGGLAGVGEQFF. The CDR3 DNA reads TGTGCCAGTGGCGGACTAGCGGGAGTGGGTGAGCAGTTCTTC.

The rearrangement uses TRBV10-3 and TRBJ1-1, with 8 bases that match TRBD1. Germline assignment: CDR1 ENHRY and CDR2 SYGVKD. The J segment lost 4 bases and the V segment lost 2 bases, leaving 6 bases of the junction unmatched. The CDR3 runs 15 residues. CDR3 DNA sequence: TGTGCCATCAGTGAGACCACAGGGGGGATCACTGAAGCTTTCTTT. Its translation: CAISETTGGITEAFF.

J is TRBJ1-2 and V is TRBV10-3; a weak D match, TRBD1 (6 bases). The CDR3 extends over 13 amino acids. V dropped 7 bases and J dropped 3 bases, with 12 bases sitting between them. Germline V gives CDR1 ENHRY, CDR2 SYGVKD. In nucleotides, the CDR3 is TGTGCCATCAATCACAGGGCAGACTATGGCTACACCTTC. It codes for CAINHRADYGYTF.

The rearrangement links TRBV30 to TRBJ1-2, with D perhaps matching TRBD1 (6 bases). In germline, CDR1 is GTSNPN, CDR2 SVGIG (reference sequence). CDR3 length equals 11 residues. Deletions cut 2 bases from V and 13 bases from J, with 14 bases between. The CDR3 here is CAWSPYREVTF. The CDR3 DNA is TGTGCCTGGAGTCCGTACAGGGAGGTCACCTTC.

The chain combines TRBV12-3 or TRBV12-4 with TRBJ2-1, with D unclear. Trimming removed 5 bases at V and 6 bases at J, with 8 bases between. The CDR3 contains 12 residues. The CDR3 reads CASSPLGNEQFF. The CDR3 nucleotides read TGTGCCAGCAGTCCCCTAGGCAATGAGCAGTTCTTC.

The V and J genes are TRBV3-1 (or the pseudogene TRBV3-2) and TRBJ2-3; tentative D call: TRBD2 (7 bases). The V and J ends lost 2 bases and 2 bases respectively, with 20 bases between them. This CDR3 contains 18 residues. Looked up from germline, CDR1 is LGHDT and CDR2 is YNNKEL (reference sequence). The CDR3 here is CASSQLRGLAELTDTQYF. The DNA for the CDR3 is TGTGCCAGCAGCCAACTCCGGGGGCTAGCGGAACTCACAGATACGCAGTATTTT.

The CDR3 bases are TGTGCCAGCAGTTGGACAGGGGGAATGAACACTGAAGCTTTCTTT. Translating it yields CASSWTGGMNTEAFF. This sequence joins TRBV6-5 and TRBJ1-1; 10 nucleotides align to TRBD1. Trimming took 4 bases from V and 0 from J; bases not matched to a gene: 2. The CDR3 runs 15 residues. Per the germline V gene, CDR1 is MNHEY and CDR2 is SVGAGI.